Given below is one T cell receptor (beta chain) in context. Its specificity is unknown. This specimen belongs to a study of shared clonotypes between healthy human individuals. Whole-study findings and limits: Blood alone was sampled, and tissue repertoires likely differ.

Only in-frame clones appear in the TCRdb table, and some are missing; sequencing was by immunoSEQ multiplex PCR. Of about 2 million clones listed, approximately 95% are singletons. This sequence was found in a man between 18 and 29 years old in good health. Sequencing was carried out using naive CD4+ T cells sorted from blood. The subset here: CD45RA+ positively selected.

CDR3: CASSRTGTIAPREQYF. CDR3 in DNA: TGTGCCAGCAGCCGAACCGGGACGATAGCGCCCAGGGAGCAGTACTTC. The genes are TRBV11-2 and TRBJ2-7; perhaps D is TRBD1 or TRBD2 (5 bases each). There are 16 residues in the CDR3. Germline V lookup: CDR1 SGHAT, CDR2 FQNNGV. The germline V and J ends were trimmed by 5 bases and 7 bases, with 24 bases remaining between them.